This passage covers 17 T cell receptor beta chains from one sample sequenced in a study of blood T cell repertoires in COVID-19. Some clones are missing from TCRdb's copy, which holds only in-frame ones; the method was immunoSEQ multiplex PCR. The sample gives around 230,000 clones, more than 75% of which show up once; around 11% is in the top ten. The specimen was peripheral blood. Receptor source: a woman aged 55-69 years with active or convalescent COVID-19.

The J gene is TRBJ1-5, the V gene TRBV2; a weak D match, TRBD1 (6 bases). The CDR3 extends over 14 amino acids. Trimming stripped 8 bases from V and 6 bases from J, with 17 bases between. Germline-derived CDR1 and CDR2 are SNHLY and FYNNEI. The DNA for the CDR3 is TGTGCCAGCCTTAGCACAGGGATTGGTCAGCCCCAGCATTTT. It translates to CASLSTGIGQPQHF.

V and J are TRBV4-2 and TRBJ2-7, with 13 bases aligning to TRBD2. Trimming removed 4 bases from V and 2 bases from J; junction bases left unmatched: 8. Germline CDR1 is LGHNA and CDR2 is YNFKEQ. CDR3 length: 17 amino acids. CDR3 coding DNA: TGTGCCAGCAGCCCAAGACTAGCGGGGGGACCTACCTACGAGCAGTACTTC. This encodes CASSPRLAGGPTYEQYF.

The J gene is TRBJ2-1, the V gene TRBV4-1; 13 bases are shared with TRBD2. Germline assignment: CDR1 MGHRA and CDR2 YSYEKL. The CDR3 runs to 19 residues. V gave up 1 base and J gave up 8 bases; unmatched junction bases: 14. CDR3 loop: CASSQGKLAGGQGGDEQFF. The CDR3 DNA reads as TGCGCCAGCAGCCAAGGGAAACTAGCGGGGGGGCAAGGAGGGGATGAGCAGTTCTTC.

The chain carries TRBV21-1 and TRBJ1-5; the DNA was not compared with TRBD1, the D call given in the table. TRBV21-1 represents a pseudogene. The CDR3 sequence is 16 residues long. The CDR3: CASSKGGGRPNQPQHF. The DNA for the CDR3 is TGTGCCAGCAGCAAAGGTGGGGGCCGGCCTAATCAGCCCCAGCATTTT.

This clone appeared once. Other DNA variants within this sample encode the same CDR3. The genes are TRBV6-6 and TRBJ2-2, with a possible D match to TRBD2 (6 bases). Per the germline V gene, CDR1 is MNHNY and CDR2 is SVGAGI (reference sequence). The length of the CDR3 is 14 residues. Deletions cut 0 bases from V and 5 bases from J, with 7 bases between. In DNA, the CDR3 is TGTGCCAGCAGTTACTCGGGGGGAACCGGGGAGCTGTTTTTT. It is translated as CASSYSGGTGELFF.

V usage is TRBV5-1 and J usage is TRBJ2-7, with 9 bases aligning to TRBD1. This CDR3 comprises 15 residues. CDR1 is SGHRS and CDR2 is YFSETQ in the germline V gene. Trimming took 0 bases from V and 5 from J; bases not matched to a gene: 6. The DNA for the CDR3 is TGCGCCAGCAGCTTGGGGGGGACAGGGATCCACGAGCAGTACTTC. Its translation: CASSLGGTGIHEQYF.

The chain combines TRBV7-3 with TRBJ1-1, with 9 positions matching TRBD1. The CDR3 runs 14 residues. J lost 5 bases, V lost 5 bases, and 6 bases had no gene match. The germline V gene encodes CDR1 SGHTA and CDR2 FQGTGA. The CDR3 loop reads CASSKTGGVTEAFF. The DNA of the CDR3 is TGTGCCAGCAGCAAAACAGGGGGCGTAACTGAAGCTTTCTTT.

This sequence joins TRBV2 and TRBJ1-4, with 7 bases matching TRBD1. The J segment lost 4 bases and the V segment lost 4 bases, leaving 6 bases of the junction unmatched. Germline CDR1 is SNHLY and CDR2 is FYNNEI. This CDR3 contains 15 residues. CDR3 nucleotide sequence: TGTGCCAGCAGTGCGAACAGGGGAAGTAATGAAAAACTGTTTTTT. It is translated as CASSANRGSNEKLFF. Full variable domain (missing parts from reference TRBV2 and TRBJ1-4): EPEVTQTPSHQVTQMGQEVILRCVPISNHLYFYWYRQILGQKVEFLVSFYNNEISEKSEIFDDQFSVERPDGSNFTLKIRSTKLEDSAMYFCASSANRGSNEKLFFGSGTQLSVL.

The CDR3 DNA reads as TGTGCCAGCAGCCCCGGACAGTATAATTCACCCCTCCACTTT. As protein: CASSPGQYNSPLHF. This chain uses TRBV14 with TRBJ1-6, with D tentatively TRBD1 (6 bases). The germline CDR1 and CDR2 sequences are SGHDN and FVKESK. The CDR3 length is 14 residues. V lost 4 bases and J lost 4, with 8 bases in between.

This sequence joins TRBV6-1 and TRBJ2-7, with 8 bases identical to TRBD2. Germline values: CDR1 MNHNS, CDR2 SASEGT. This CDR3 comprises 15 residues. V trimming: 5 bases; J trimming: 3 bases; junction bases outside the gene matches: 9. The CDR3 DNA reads TGTGCCAGCAGTCCCCTCGGGGGGGTGAGCTACGAGCAGTACTTC. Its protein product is CASSPLGGVSYEQYF.

This CDR3 is CASSLGPMGQGNEKLFF. The CDR3 DNA follows: TGCGCCAGCAGCTTGGGGCCGATGGGTCAGGGTAATGAAAAACTGTTTTTT. V and J are TRBV5-1 and TRBJ1-4; tentatively, D is TRBD1 (5 bases). The CDR3 consists of 17 residues. Between the trimmed V and J ends, which lost 0 bases and 4 bases, there was a span of 16 bases. CDR1 is SGHRS, CDR2 YFSETQ, per germline.

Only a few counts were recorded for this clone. CDR3: CASSLARADGYTF. CDR3 DNA: TGTGCCAGCAGCTTAGCCAGGGCCGATGGCTACACCTTC. The rearrangement uses TRBV7-2 and TRBJ1-2; perhaps TRBD1 as D (5 bases). The germline V gene encodes CDR1 SGHTA and CDR2 FQGNSA. V was clipped by 0 bases and J by 6 bases, with 8 bases between them. This CDR3 has 13 residues. Full variable domain (missing parts from reference TRBV7-2 and TRBJ1-2): GAGVSQSPSNKVTEKGKDVELRCDPISGHTALYWYRQSLGQGLEFLIYFQGNSAPDKSGLPSDRFSAERTGGSVSTLTIQRTQQEDSAVYLCASSLARADGYTFGSGTRLTVV.

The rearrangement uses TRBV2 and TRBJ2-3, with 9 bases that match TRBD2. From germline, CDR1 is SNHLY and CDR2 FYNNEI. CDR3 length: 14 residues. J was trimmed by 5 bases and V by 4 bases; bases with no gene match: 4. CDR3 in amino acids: CASSGLAGLDTQYF. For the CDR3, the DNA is TGTGCCAGCAGTGGTCTAGCGGGGCTAGATACGCAGTATTTT.

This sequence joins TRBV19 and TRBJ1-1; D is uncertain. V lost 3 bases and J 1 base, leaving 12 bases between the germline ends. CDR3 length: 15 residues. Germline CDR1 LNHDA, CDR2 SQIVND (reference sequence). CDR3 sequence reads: CASSIVNPRNTEAFF. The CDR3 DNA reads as TGTGCCAGTAGTATTGTTAACCCTAGGAACACTGAAGCTTTCTTT.

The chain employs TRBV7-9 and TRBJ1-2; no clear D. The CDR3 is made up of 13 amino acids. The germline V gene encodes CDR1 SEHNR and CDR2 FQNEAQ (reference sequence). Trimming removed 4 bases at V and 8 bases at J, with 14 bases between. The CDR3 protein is CASSSSWAGGYTF. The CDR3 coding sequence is TGTGCCAGCAGCTCTTCATGGGCGGGGGGCTACACCTTC.

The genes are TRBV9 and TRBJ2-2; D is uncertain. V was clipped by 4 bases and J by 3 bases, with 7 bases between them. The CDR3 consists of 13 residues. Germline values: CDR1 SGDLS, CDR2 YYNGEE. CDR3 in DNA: TGTGCCAGCAGCTCCCGGGACACCGGGGAGCTGTTTTTT. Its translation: CASSSRDTGELFF.

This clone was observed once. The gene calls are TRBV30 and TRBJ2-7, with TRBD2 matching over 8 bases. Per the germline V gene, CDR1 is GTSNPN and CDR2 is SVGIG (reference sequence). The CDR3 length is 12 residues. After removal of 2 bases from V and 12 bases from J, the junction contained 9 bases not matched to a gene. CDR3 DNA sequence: TGTGCCTGGAGTCCGGGGGGGGGACGCCGGTACTTC. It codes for CAWSPGGGRRYF. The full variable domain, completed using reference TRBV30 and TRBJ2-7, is SQTIHQWPATLVQPVGSPLSLECTVEGTSNPNLYWYRQAAGRGLQLLFYSVGIGQISSEVPQNLSASRPQDRQFILSSKKLLLSDSGFYLCAWSPGGGRRYFGPGTRLTVT.